The TCR beta chain described here comes from a study of technical replicates of blood from a handful of donors. In germline, CDR1 is LNHDA, CDR2 SQIVND (reference sequence). The CDR3 has 15 residues. V was clipped by 8 bases and J by 1 base; unmatched bases: 6. Only in-frame clones appear in the TCRdb table, and some are missing; sequencing was by immunoSEQ multiplex PCR. The table has more than 65,000 clones, 95% to 98% seen once. The rearrangement uses TRBV19 and TRBJ2-2, with TRBD1 matching 8 bases. The TCR was taken from a human donor in good health. The specimen was T cells isolated from PBMCs. The CDR3 DNA is TGTGCCAGTGACTGGACAGGGAGGAACACCGGGGAGCTGTTTTTT. This codes for CASDWTGRNTGELFF.